This record looks at one T cell receptor (beta chain) sequence and its context. The clone's antigen remains unknown. One base away there is no much larger clone; base qualities are not given. This specimen comes from a study of glioma-infiltrating T cells after dendritic cell vaccination (dated by TCRdb to the mid-2010s). Regarding the research as a whole: The cohort comprised approximately 15 glioblastoma patients from Phase I and II dendritic cell vaccination trials, 9 newly diagnosed and 6 with recurrent disease. Patients received autologous tumor lysate-pulsed dendritic cell vaccination between about 2002 and 2013. To make the vaccine, monocyte-derived dendritic cells were cultured for under 9 days with IL-4 and GM-CSF and then pulsed overnight with autologous tumor lysate. Patients received three intradermal dendritic cell vaccine injections at biweekly intervals in the arm below the axilla. Deep sequencing of TCR beta CDR3 regions was used to quantify tumor-infiltrating lymphocyte content and compare tumor and blood repertoires in dendritic cell-vaccinated glioblastoma patients. Survival after dendritic cell vaccination was correlated with TCR sequencing metrics such as TIL content and the overlap between tumor and blood repertoires.

What the research found in general, with its limitations: No direct relationship between TCR clonality and survival was found, suggesting that a diverse polyclonal response may matter. Higher estimated pretreatment TIL content predicted longer time to progression and overall survival after dendritic cell vaccination. The cohort was small and heterogeneous, only a few patients had full blood and tumor sets, and even fewer had initial-recurrent tumor pairs. The three-group TCR overlap response model was described as speculative and requiring prospective validation.

The CDR3 has 16 amino acids, counting the end cysteine and phenylalanine. The read is trimmed to its CDR3 DNA, 48 bases read in frame from base 1. Selection of patients required sufficient residual fresh-frozen tumor tissue and over two years of available survival data. Molecular status otherwise varied across the glioblastoma patients, but none of them carried an isocitrate dehydrogenase mutation. PBMC were collected before vaccination, two weeks after the third vaccination, and at tumor progression when it occurred. The Qiagen DNeasy Blood extraction Kit was used for extraction of genomic DNA. Using the immunoSEQ assay, TCRB CDR3 regions were amplified from roughly 2.1 micrograms of genomic DNA, or from all available DNA when less than that was on hand. Multiplex PCR used 60 forward primers for TCR V beta segments and 13 reverse primers for J beta segments. To estimate reads per starting template, synthetic control templates were spiked into each sample at limiting dilution. Sequencing produced 87 bp reads on the Illumina HiSeq System. The study's own analysis went as follows. PCR and sequencing errors were removed by merging closely related sequences with a nearest neighbor algorithm. TCR overlap was defined as the percentage of unique tumor TCR beta sequences that were also present in the same patient's peripheral blood. Held by TCRdb, this immuneACCESS table contains in-frame sequences only and omits some clones. Under half of the omission traces to an unresolved V gene where checked; the cause of the rest is unknown. V and J calls and clone size are as listed in that table; D and trimming were resolved from the DNA. This sample gives about 99,000 clones in total; roughly 76% of them show up just once. Of the sample, 9.5% to 15% is held by the ten largest clones.

The sequencing here drew on blood, taken before dendritic cell vaccination. This chain is built from TRBV21-1 and TRBJ1-5; TRBD1, the D gene given by the table, was not confirmed from the DNA. TRBV21-1 is given as a pseudogene. This TCR was sampled from a human donor with glioblastoma. The sequence in DNA is TGTGCCAGCAGCAACAAACAGGGGGAGTGCAATCAGCCCCAGCATTTT. Its translation is CASSNKQGECNQPQHF.